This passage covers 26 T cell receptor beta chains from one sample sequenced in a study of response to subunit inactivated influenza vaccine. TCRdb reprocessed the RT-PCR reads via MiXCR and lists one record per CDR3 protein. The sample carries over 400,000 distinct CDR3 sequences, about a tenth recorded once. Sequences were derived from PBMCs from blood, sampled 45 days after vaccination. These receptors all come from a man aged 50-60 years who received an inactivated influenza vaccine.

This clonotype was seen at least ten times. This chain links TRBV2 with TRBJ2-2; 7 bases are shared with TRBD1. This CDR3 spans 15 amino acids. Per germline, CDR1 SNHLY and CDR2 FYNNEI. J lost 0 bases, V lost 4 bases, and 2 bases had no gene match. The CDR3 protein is CASSVGTANTGELFF. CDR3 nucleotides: TGTGCCAGCAGTGTGGGGACAGCGAACACCGGGGAGCTGTTTTTT.

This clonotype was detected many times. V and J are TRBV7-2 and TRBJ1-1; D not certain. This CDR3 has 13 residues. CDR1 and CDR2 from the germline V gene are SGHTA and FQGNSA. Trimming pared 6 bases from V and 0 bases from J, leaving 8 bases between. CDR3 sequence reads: CASRDQVNTEAFF. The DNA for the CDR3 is TGTGCCAGCAGGGACCAAGTGAACACTGAAGCTTTCTTT.

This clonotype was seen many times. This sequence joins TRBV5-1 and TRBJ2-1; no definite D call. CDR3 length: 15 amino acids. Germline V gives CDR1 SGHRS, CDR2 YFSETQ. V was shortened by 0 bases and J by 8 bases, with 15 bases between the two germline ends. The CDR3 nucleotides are TGCGCCAGCAGCTTGGTACTCACGGGTGGGGATGAGCAGTTCTTC. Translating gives CASSLVLTGGDEQFF. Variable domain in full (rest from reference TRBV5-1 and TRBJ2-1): KAGVTQTPRYLIKTRGQQVTLSCSPISGHRSVSWYQQTPGQGLQFLFEYFSETQRNKGNFPGRFSGRQFSNSRSEMNVSTLELGDSALYLCASSLVLTGGDEQFFGPGTRLTVL.

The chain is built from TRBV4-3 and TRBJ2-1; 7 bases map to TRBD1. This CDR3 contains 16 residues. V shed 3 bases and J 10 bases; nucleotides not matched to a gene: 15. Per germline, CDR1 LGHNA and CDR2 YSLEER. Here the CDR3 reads CASSQGKGATYGEQFF. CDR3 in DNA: TGCGCCAGCAGCCAGGGCAAGGGGGCCACTTACGGGGAGCAGTTCTTC.

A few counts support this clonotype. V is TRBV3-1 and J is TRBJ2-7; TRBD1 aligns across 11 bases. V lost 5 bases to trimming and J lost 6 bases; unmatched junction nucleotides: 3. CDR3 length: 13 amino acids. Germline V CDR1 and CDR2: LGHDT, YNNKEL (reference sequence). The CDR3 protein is CASSEGTGGEQYF. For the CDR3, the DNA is TGTGCCAGCAGCGAAGGGACAGGGGGCGAGCAGTACTTC.

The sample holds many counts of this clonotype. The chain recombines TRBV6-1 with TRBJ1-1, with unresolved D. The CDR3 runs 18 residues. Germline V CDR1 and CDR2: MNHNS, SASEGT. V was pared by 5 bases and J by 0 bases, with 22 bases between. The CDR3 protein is CASSPKPRLLRMNTEAFF. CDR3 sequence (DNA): TGTGCCAGCAGTCCCAAGCCACGACTCTTGAGGATGAACACTGAAGCTTTCTTT.

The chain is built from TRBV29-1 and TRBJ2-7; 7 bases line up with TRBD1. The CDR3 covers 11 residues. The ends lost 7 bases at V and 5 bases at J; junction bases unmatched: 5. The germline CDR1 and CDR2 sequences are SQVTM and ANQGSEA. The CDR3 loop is CSARTGDEQYF. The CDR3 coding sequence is TGCAGCGCCAGAACAGGGGACGAGCAGTACTTC.

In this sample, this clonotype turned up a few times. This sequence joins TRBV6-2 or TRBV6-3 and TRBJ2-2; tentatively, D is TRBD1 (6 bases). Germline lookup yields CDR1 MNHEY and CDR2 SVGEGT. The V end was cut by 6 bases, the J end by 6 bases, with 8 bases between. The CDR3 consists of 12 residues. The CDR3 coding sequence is TGTGCCAGCAGCCGGACAGCCGGGGAGCTGTTTTTT. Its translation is CASSRTAGELFF.

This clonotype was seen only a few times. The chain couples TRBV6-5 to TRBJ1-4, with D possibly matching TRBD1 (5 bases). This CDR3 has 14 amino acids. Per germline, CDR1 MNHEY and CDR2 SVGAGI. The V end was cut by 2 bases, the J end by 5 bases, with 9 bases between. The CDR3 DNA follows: TGTGCCAGCAGTTACATGGGGGGGAATGAAAAACTGTTTTTT. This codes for CASSYMGGNEKLFF.

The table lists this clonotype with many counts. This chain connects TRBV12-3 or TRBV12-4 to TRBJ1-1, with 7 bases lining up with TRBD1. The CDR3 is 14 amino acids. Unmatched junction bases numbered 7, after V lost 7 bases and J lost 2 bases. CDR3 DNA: TGTGCCAGCATTTTGACAGGGCGTAACACTGAAGCTTTCTTT. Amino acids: CASILTGRNTEAFF.

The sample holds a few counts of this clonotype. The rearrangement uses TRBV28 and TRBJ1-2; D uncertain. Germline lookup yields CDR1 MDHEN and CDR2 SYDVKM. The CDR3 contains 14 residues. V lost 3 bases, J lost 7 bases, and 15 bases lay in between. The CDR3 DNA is TGTGCCAGCAGTTTGGAAAGAGCCTGGGGTGGCTACACCTTC. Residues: CASSLERAWGGYTF.

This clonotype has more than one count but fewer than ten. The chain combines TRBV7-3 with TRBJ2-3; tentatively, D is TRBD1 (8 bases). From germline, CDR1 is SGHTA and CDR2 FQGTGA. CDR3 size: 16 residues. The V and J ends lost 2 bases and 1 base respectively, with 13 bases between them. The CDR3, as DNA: TGTGCCAGCAGCTTACGGACAGGGAGGGGCACAGATACGCAGTATTTT. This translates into CASSLRTGRGTDTQYF. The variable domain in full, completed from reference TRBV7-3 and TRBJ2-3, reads GAGVSQTPSNKVTEKGKYVELRCDPISGHTALYWYRQSLGQGPEFLIYFQGTGAADDSGLPNDRFFAVRPEGSVSTLKIQRTERGDSAVYLCASSLRTGRGTDTQYFGPGTRLTVL.

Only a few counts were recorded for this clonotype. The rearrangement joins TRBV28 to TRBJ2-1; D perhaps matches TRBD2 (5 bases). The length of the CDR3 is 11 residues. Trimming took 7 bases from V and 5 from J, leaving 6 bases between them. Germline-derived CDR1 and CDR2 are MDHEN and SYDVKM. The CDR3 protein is CASIGNNEQFF. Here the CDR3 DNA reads TGTGCCAGCATCGGGAACAATGAGCAGTTCTTC.

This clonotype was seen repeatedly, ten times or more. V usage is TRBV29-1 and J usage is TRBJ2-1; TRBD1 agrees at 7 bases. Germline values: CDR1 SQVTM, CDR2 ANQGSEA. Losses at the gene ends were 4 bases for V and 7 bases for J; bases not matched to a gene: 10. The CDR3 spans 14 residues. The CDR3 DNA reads TGCAGCGTTGTTGAAGGGGGCACATGGAATGAGCAGTTCTTC. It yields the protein CSVVEGGTWNEQFF.

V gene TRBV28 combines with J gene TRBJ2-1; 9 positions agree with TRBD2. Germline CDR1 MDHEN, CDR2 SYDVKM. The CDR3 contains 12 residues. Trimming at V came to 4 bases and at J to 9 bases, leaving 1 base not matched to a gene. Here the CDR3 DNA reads TGTGCCAGCAGTTGGACTAGCGTTGAGCAGTTCTTC. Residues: CASSWTSVEQFF.

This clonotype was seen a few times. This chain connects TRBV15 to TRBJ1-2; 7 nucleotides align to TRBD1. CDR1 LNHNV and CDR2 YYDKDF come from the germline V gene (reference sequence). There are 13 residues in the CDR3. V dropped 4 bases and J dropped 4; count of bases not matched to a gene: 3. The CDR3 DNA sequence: TGTGCCACCAGCACAGGGGGTATCTATGGCTACACCTTC. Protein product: CATSTGGIYGYTF.

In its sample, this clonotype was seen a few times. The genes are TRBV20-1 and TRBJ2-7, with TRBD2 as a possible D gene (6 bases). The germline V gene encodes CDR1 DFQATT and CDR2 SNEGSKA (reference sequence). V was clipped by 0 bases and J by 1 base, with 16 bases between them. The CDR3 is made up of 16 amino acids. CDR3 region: CSARDRLGLASYEQYF. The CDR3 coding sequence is TGCAGTGCTAGAGATCGCTTAGGGCTAGCGTCCTACGAGCAGTACTTC.

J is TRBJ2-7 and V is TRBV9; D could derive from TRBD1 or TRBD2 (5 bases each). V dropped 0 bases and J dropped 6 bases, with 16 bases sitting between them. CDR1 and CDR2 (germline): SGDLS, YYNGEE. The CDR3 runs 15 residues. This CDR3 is CASSVGQEGTLEQYF. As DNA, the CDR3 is TGTGCCAGCAGCGTAGGTCAGGAAGGGACGCTCGAGCAGTACTTC. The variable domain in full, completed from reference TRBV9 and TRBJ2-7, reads DSGVTQTPKHLITATGQRVTLRCSPRSGDLSVYWYQQSLDQGLQFLIQYYNGEERAKGNILERFSAQQFPDLHSELNLSSLELGDSALYFCASSVGQEGTLEQYFGPGTRLTVT.

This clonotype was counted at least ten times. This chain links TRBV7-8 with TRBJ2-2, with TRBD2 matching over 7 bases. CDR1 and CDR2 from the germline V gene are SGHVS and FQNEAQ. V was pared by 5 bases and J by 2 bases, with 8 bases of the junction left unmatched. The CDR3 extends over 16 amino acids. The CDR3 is CASSRWTRLNTGELFF. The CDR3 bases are TGTGCCAGCAGCCGGTGGACTAGACTTAACACCGGGGAGCTGTTTTTT.

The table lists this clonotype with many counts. Here the CDR3 reads CASSQGAGPSTDTQYF. CDR3 DNA sequence: TGCGCCAGCAGCCAAGGAGCGGGACCCAGCACAGATACGCAGTATTTT. The V and J genes are TRBV4-3 and TRBJ2-3; 7 bases fit TRBD2. The CDR3 extends over 16 amino acids. V was pared by 1 base and J by 0 bases, with 4 bases of the junction left unmatched. CDR1 is LGHNA and CDR2 is YSLEER in the germline V gene.

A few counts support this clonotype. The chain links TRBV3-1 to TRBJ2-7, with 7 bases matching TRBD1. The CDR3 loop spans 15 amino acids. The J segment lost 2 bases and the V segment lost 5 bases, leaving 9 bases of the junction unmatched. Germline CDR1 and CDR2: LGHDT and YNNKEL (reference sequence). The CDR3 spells CASSYGRQGTYEQYF. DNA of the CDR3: TGTGCCAGCAGCTACGGCAGACAGGGAACCTACGAGCAGTACTTC.

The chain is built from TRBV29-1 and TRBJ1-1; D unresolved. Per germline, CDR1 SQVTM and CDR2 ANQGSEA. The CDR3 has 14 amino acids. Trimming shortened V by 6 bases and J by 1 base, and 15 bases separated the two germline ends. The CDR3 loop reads CSVVQSAGNTEAFF. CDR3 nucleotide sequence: TGCAGCGTCGTCCAATCGGCGGGGAACACTGAAGCTTTCTTT.

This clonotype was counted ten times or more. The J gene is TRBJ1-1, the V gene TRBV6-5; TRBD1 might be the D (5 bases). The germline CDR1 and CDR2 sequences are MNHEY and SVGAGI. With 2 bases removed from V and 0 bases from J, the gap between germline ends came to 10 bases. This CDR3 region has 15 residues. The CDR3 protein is CASSYGVRVNTEAFF. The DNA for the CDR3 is TGTGCCAGCAGTTACGGGGTCAGGGTGAACACTGAAGCTTTCTTT.

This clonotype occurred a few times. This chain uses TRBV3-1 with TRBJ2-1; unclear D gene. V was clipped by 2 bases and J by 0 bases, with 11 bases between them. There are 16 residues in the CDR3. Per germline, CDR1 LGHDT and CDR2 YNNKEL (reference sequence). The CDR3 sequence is CASSQRSSYSYNEQFF. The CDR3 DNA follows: TGTGCCAGCAGCCAAAGGTCTAGTTACTCCTACAATGAGCAGTTCTTC.

This CDR3 reads CASSFSPDDDYGYTF. CDR3 bases: TGTGCCAGCAGTTTTTCACCCGACGATGACTATGGCTACACCTTC. The rearrangement uses TRBV28 and TRBJ1-2; D gene unclear. CDR1 is MDHEN and CDR2 is SYDVKM in the germline V gene. With 3 bases removed from V and 3 bases from J, the gap between germline ends came to 14 bases. The CDR3 is 15 amino acids.

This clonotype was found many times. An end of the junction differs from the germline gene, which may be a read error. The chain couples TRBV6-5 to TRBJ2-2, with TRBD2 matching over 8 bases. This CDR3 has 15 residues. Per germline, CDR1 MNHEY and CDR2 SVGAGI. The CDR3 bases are TGTGCCAGCAGCTACTTGGGACTAGGGGACGGGGAGCTGTTTTTT. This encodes CASSYLGLGDGELFF.